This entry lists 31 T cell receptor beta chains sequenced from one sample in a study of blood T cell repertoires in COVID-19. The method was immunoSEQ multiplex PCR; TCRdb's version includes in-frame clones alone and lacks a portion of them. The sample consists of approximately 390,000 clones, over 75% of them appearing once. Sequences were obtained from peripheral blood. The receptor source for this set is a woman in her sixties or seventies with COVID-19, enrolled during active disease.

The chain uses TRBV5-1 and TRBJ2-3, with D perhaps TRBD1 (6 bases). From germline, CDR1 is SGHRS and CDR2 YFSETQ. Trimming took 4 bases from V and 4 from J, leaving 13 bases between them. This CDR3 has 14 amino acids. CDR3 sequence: CASSRQEVPDTQYF. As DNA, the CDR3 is TGCGCCAGCAGCCGACAGGAGGTTCCAGATACGCAGTATTTT.

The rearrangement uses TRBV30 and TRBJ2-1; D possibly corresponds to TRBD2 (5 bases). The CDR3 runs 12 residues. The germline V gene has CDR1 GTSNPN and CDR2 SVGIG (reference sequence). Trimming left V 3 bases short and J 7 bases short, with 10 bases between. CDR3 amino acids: CAWRGKRNEQFF. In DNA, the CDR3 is TGTGCCTGGAGAGGGAAGCGGAATGAGCAGTTCTTC.

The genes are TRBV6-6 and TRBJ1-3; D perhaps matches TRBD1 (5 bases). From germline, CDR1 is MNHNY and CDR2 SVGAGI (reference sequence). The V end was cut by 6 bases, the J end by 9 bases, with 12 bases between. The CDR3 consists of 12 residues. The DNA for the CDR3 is TGTGCCAGCAGCCCCATTCAGGGCACCATATATTTT. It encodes CASSPIQGTIYF.

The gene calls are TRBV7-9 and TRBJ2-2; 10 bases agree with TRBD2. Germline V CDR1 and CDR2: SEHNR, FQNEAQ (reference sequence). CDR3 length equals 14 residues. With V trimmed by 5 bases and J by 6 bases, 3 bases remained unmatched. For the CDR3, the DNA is TGTGCCAGCAGCCCGGGGACTAGCGCCGGGGAGCTGTTTTTT. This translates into CASSPGTSAGELFF.

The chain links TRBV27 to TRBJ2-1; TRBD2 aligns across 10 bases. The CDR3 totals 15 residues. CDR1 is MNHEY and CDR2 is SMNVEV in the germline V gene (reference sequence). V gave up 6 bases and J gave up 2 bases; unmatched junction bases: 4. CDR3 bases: TGTGCCAGCAGGCCAGGACTAGCGGCCTACAATGAGCAGTTCTTC. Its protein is CASRPGLAAYNEQFF.

The CDR3 sequence is CASSFYGTGVGNTEAFF. CDR3 bases: TGTGCCAGCAGTTTTTATGGGACAGGGGTTGGAAACACTGAAGCTTTCTTT. The chain carries TRBV27 and TRBJ1-1; 10 nucleotides match TRBD1. This CDR3 spans 17 amino acids. The ends lost 3 bases at V and 2 bases at J; junction bases unmatched: 9. Germline-derived CDR1 and CDR2 are MNHEY and SMNVEV (reference sequence).

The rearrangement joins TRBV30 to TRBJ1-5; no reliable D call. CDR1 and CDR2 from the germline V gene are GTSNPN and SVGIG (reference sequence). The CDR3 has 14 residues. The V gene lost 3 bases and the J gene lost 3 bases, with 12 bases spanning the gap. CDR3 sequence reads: CAWSGGVTNQPQHF. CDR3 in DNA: TGTGCCTGGAGCGGAGGAGTTACCAATCAGCCCCAGCATTTT. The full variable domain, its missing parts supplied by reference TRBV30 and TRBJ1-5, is SQTIHQWPATLVQPVGSPLSLECTVEGTSNPNLYWYRQAAGRGLQLLFYSVGIGQISSEVPQNLSASRPQDRQFILSSKKLLLSDSGFYLCAWSGGVTNQPQHFGDGTRLSIL.

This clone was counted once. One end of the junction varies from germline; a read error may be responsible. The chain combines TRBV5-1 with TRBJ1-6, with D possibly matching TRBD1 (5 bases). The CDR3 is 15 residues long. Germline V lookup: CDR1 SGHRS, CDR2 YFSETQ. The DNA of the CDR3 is TGCGCCCGCAGCTTGCCCGGGGGGGGGAATTCACCCCTCCACTTT. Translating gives CARSLPGGGNSPLHF.

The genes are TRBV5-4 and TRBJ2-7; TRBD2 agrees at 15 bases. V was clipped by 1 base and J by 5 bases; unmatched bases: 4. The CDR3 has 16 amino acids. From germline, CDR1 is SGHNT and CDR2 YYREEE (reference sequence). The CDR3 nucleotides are TGTGCCAGCAGCTTGCCCGGACTAGCGGGGGGGCACGAGCAGTACTTC. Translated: CASSLPGLAGGHEQYF.

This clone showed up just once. Written as DNA, the CDR3 is TGTGCCATCAACGGGGTCCCCTTGACGACTGAAGCTTTCTTT. Translated, it gives CAINGVPLTTEAFF. The V call is TRBV10-3, the J call TRBJ1-1; D is uncertain. Germline CDR1 and CDR2: ENHRY and SYGVKD. This CDR3 is 14 amino acids long. V was trimmed by 7 bases and J by 5 bases, leaving 17 bases between them.

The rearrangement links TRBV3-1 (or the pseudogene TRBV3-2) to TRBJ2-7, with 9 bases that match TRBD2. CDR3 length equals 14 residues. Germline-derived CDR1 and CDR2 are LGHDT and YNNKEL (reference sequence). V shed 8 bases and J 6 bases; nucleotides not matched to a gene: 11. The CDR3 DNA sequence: TGTGCCAGCGGCCGGGGCGGGGGGGCCCTCGAGCAGTACTTC. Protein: CASGRGGGALEQYF.

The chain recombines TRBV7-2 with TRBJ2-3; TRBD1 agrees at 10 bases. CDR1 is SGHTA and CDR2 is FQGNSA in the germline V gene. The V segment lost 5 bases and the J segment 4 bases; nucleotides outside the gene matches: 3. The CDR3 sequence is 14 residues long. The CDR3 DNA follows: TGTGCCAGCAGCGCAGACAGGGGGCCAGATACGCAGTATTTT. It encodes CASSADRGPDTQYF.

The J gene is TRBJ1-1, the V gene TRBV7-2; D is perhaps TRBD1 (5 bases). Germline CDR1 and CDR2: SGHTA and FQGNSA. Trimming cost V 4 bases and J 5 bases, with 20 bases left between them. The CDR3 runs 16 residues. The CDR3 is CASSSQWGGARTEAFF. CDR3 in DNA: TGTGCCAGCAGCTCCCAATGGGGGGGAGCGAGGACTGAAGCTTTCTTT.

The CDR3 spells CASSEATGGAYEQYF. The CDR3 DNA follows: TGTGCCAGCAGTGAAGCGACAGGGGGAGCCTACGAGCAGTACTTC. The rearrangement uses TRBV6-1 and TRBJ2-7, with 9 bases matching TRBD1. CDR1 is MNHNS, CDR2 SASEGT, per germline. This CDR3 region has 15 residues. The trim removed 0 bases at V and 2 bases at J, leaving 2 bases unmatched.

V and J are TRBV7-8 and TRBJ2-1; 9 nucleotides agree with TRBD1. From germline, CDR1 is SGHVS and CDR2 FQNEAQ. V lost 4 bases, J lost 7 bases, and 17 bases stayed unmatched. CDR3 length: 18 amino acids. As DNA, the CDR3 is TGTGCCAGCAGCTCATCCCTCCTGGGGACAGGGAATGGTAATGAGCAGTTCTTC. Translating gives CASSSSLLGTGNGNEQFF.

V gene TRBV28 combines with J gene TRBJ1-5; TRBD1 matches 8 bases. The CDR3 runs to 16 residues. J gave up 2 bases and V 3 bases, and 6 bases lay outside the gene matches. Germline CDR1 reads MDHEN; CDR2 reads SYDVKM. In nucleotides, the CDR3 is TGTGCCAGCAGTTTGAGGACAGGGTTAGGCAATCAGCCCCAGCATTTT. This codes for CASSLRTGLGNQPQHF.

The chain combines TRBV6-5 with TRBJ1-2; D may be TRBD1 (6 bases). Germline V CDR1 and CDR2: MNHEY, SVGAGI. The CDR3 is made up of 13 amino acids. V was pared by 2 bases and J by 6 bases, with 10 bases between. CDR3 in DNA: TGTGCCAGCAGTTACCAGGGGATTAATGGCTACACCTTC. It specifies CASSYQGINGYTF.

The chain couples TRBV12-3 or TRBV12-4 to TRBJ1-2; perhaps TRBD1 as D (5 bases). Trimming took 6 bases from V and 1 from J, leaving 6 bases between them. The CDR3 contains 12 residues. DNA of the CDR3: TGTGCCAGCAGCGACAGTAACTATGGCTACACCTTC. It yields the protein CASSDSNYGYTF.

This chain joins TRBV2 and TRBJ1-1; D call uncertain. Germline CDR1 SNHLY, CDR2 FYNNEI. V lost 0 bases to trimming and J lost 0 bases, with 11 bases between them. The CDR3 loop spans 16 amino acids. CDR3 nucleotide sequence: TGTGCCAGCAGTGAAGCGCGCGTCACGCTGAACACTGAAGCTTTCTTT. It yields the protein CASSEARVTLNTEAFF.

CDR3 DNA: TGCGCCAGCAGCTTGGCAGGGACTAGCGGTTCCTACAATGAGCAGTTCTTC. Amino acid sequence: CASSLAGTSGSYNEQFF. This chain connects TRBV5-1 to TRBJ2-1; TRBD2 aligns across 11 bases. Germline assignment: CDR1 SGHRS and CDR2 YFSETQ. The CDR3 runs to 17 residues. Trimming cost V 0 bases and J 1 base; bases outside gene matches: 3.

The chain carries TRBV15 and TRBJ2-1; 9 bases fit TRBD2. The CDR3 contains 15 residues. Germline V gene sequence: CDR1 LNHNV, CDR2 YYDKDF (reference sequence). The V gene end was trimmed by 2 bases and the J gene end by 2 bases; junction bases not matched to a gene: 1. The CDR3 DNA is TGTGCCACCAGCAGACAGCGGGGGGCCTACAATGAGCAGTTCTTC. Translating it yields CATSRQRGAYNEQFF.

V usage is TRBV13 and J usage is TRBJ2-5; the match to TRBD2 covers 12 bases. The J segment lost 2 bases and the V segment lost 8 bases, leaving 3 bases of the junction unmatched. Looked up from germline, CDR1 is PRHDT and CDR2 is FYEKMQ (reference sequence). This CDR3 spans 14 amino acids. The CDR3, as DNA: TGTGCCAGCGGACTAGCGGGGCCACAAGAGACCCAGTACTTC. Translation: CASGLAGPQETQYF.

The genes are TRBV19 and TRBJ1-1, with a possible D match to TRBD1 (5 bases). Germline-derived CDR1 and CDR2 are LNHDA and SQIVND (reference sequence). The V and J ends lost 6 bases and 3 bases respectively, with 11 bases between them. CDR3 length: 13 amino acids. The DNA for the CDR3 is TGTGCCAGTAGAACAGGATGGGACACTGAAGCTTTCTTT. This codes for CASRTGWDTEAFF.

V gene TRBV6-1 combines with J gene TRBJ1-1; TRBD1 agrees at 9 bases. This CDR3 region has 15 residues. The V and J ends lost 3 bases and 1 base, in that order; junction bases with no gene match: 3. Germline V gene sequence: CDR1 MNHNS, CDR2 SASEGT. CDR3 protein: CASSETGGKNTEAFF. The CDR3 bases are TGTGCCAGCAGTGAGACAGGGGGGAAGAACACTGAAGCTTTCTTT.

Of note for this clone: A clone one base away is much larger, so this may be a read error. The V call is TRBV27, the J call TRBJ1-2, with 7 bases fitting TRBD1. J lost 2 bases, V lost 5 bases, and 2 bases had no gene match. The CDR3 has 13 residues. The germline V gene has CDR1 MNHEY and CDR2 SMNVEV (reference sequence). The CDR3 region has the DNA TGTGCCAGCAGTGAGACAGGGAACTATGGCTACACCTTC. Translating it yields CASSETGNYGYTF.

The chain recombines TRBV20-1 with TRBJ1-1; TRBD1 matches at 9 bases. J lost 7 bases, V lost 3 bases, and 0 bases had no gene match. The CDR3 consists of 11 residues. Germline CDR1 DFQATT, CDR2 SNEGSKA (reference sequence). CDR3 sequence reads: CSARGQGEAFF. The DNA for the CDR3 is TGCAGTGCTAGGGGACAGGGTGAAGCTTTCTTT.

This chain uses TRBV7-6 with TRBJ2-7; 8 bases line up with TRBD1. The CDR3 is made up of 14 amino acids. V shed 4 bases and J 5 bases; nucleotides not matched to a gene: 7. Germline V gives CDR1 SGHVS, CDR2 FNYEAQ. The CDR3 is CASSSSGQGNEQYF. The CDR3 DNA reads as TGTGCCAGCAGCTCCTCCGGACAGGGCAACGAGCAGTACTTC.

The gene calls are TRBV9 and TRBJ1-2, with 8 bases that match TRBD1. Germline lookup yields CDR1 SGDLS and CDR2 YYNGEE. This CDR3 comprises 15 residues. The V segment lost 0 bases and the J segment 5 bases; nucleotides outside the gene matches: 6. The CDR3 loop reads CASSVGQGREYGYTF. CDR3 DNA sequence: TGTGCCAGCAGCGTAGGACAGGGGCGGGAGTATGGCTACACCTTC.

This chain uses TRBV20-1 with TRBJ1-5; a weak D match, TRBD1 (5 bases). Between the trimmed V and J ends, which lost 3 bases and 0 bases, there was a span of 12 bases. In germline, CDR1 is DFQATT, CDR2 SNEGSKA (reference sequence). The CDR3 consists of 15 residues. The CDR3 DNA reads TGCAGTGCTAGTACCAGGGCGAATAGCAATCAGCCCCAGCATTTT. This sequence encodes CSASTRANSNQPQHF.

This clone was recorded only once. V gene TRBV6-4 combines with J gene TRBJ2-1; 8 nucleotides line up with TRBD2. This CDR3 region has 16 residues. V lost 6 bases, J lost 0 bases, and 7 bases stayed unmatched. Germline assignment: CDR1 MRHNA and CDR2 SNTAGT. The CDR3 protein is CASSLMSGGSYNEQFF. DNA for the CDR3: TGTGCCAGCAGCCTGATGAGCGGGGGCTCCTACAATGAGCAGTTCTTC.

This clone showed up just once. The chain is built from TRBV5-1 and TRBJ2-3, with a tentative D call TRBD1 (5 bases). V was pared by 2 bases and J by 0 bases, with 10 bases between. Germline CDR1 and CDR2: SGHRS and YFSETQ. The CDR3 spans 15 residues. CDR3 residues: CASSLQDGSTDTQYF. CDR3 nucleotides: TGCGCCAGCAGCTTACAGGACGGTAGCACAGATACGCAGTATTTT.